This T cell receptor beta chain was identified in a study of control samples from healthy donors and cancer patients. V was cut by 5 bases and J by 5 bases, with 13 bases left in between. The CDR3 spans 13 residues. Per the germline V gene, CDR1 is MNHNY and CDR2 is SVGAGI (reference sequence). Sequenced by immunoSEQ multiplex PCR; TCRdb stores in-frame clones only, minus some. The sample shows around 150,000 clones, 85% to 95% of them seen only once. Sequencing input: blood. This clonotype was sampled from a woman aged 40 to 50 in good health. The chain is built from TRBV6-6 and TRBJ2-7; a possible D gene is TRBD1 (5 bases). In nucleotides, the CDR3 is TGTGCCAGCAGTACAGGAAAGGGGAACGAGCAGTACTTC. Protein sequence: CASSTGKGNEQYF.